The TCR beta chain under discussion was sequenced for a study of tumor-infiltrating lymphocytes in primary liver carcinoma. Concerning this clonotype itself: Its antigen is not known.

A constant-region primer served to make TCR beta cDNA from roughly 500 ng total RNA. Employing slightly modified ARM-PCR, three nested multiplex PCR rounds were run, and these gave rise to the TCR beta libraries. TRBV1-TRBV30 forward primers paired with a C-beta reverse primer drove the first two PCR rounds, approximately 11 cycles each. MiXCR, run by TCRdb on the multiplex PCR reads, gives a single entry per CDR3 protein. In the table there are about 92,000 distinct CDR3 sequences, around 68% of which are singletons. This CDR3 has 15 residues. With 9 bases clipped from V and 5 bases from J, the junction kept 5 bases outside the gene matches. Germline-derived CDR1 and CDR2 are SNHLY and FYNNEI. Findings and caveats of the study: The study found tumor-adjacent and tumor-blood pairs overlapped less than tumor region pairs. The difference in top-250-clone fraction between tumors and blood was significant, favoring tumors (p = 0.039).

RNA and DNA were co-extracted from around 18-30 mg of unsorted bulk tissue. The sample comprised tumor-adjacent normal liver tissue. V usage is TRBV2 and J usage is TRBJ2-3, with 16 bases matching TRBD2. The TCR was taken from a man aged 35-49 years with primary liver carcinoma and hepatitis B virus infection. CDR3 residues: CASGGTSGRVDTQYF. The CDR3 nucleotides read TGTGCCAGTGGAGGGACTAGCGGGAGGGTAGATACGCAGTATTTT.